Following are 26 T cell receptor beta chains from one sample sequenced in a study of T cell changes during pregnancy in multiple sclerosis (dated by TCRdb to about 2019). Library preparation used the immunoSEQ multiplex PCR assay. TCRdb retrieved this table from immuneACCESS and kept in-frame rearrangements only. Not all clones are present; in checked studies, unresolved V genes account for under half, and no reason is known for the remainder. The sample has some 51,000 clones on record, 94% of them singletons. Of the sample, 0.58% is held by the ten largest clones. The material sequenced was CD4+ T cells from peripheral blood mononuclear cells, taken in the second trimester of pregnancy. These receptor sequences come from a female donor with multiple sclerosis, enrolled in a pregnancy study.

The V call is TRBV11-2, the J call TRBJ2-7, with 8 bases identical to TRBD2. Germline assignment: CDR1 SGHAT and CDR2 FQNNGV. This CDR3 spans 13 amino acids. V gave up 6 bases and J gave up 4 bases; unmatched junction bases: 5. The chain's CDR3 is CASRRGVGYEQYF. The CDR3, as DNA: TGTGCCAGCAGGCGGGGGGTAGGTTACGAGCAGTACTTC.

This sequence joins TRBV9 and TRBJ2-5, with 11 bases lining up with TRBD2. Unmatched junction bases numbered 8, after V lost 2 bases and J lost 5 bases. The CDR3 has 16 amino acids. CDR1 is SGDLS and CDR2 is YYNGEE in the germline V gene. The CDR3 is CASSVRTSGSGETQYF. For the CDR3, the DNA is TGTGCCAGCAGCGTTAGGACTAGCGGGTCGGGGGAGACCCAGTACTTC.

The chain carries TRBV25-1 and TRBJ1-2; 9 bases align to TRBD1. V lost 0 bases to trimming and J lost 7 bases; unmatched junction nucleotides: 6. Germline V gene sequence: CDR1 MGHDK, CDR2 SYGVNS. This CDR3 region has 15 residues. CDR3 in amino acids: CASSEYKGQGGGYTF. The CDR3 region has the DNA TGTGCCAGCAGTGAATATAAGGGACAGGGCGGTGGCTACACCTTC.

This chain connects TRBV27 to TRBJ2-7; TRBD2 agrees at 8 bases. V shed 7 bases, J shed 2 bases, and the junction held 10 bases outside the gene matches. The CDR3 has 15 residues. The germline CDR1 and CDR2 sequences are MNHEY and SMNVEV (reference sequence). CDR3 sequence reads: CASNRRNGGAYEQYF. As DNA, the CDR3 is TGTGCCAGCAACCGACGGAACGGGGGGGCCTACGAGCAGTACTTC.

This clone was observed a few times. The rearrangement uses TRBV7-2 and TRBJ1-1, with D perhaps TRBD1 (6 bases). Germline V gene sequence: CDR1 SGHTA, CDR2 FQGNSA. Trimming took off 5 bases at V and 2 bases at J, with 9 bases between the two ends. This CDR3 is 13 amino acids long. CDR3 DNA: TGTGCCAGCAGCCAGGGGATTAACACTGAAGCTTTCTTT. Encoded protein: CASSQGINTEAFF.

This clone has only one observation. A much larger clonotype is one base distant, so this may be a read error. This sequence joins TRBV5-5 and TRBJ1-5; D is undetermined. Trimming took off 0 bases at V and 5 bases at J, with 6 bases between the two ends. This CDR3 has 13 amino acids. Germline V gives CDR1 SGHKS, CDR2 YYEKEE (reference sequence). The CDR3, as DNA: TGTGCCAGCAGCTTGGACAGAGATCAGCCCCAGCATTTT. This sequence encodes CASSLDRDQPQHF. Filled out from reference TRBV5-5 and TRBJ1-5, the complete variable domain reads DAGVTQSPTHLIKTRGQQVTLRCSPISGHKSVSWYQQVLGQGPQFIFQYYEKEERGRGNFPDRFSARQFPNYSSELNVNALLLGDSALYLCASSLDRDQPQHFGDGTRLSIL.

The V and J genes are TRBV5-6 and TRBJ2-7, with a weak D call TRBD2 (5 bases). The germline V gene encodes CDR1 SGHDT and CDR2 YYEEEE. This CDR3 spans 13 amino acids. V was trimmed by 4 bases and J by 2 bases, leaving 10 bases between them. The DNA of the CDR3 is TGTGCCAGCAGCCCCGGGGTGACCTACGAGCAGTACTTC. Translation gives CASSPGVTYEQYF.

The chain recombines TRBV15 with TRBJ1-1; 7 nucleotides match TRBD1. From germline, CDR1 is LNHNV and CDR2 YYDKDF (reference sequence). The V and J ends lost 1 base and 4 bases, in that order; junction bases with no gene match: 3. This CDR3 spans 14 amino acids. Here the CDR3 reads CATSRAGTATEAFF. The CDR3 bases are TGTGCCACCAGCAGAGCTGGGACAGCCACTGAAGCTTTCTTT.

The chain joins TRBV19 to TRBJ2-7; D possibly corresponds to TRBD2 (6 bases). Germline assignment: CDR1 LNHDA and CDR2 SQIVND (reference sequence). Trimming shortened V by 4 bases and J by 5 bases, and 12 bases separated the two germline ends. The CDR3 length is 13 residues. CDR3 residues: CASSKTGVHEQYF. The CDR3 DNA sequence: TGTGCCAGTAGTAAAACGGGAGTCCACGAGCAGTACTTC.

This rearrangement joins TRBV25-1 to TRBJ1-4; 7 bases are shared with TRBD1. The trim removed 8 bases at V and 7 bases at J, leaving 7 bases unmatched. This CDR3 comprises 13 residues. In germline, CDR1 is MGHDK, CDR2 SYGVNS. The CDR3 protein is CASGTTGVEKLFF. DNA for the CDR3: TGTGCCAGCGGAACTACAGGGGTTGAAAAACTGTTTTTT.

The gene calls are TRBV18 and TRBJ1-3, with 11 bases identical to TRBD1. The germline gives CDR1 KGHSH, CDR2 LQKENI. The CDR3 totals 17 residues. The ends lost 4 bases at V and 0 bases at J; junction bases unmatched: 5. CDR3 amino acids: CASSLGQGDLSGNTIYF. The CDR3 region has the DNA TGTGCCAGCTCACTGGGACAGGGGGACCTCTCTGGAAACACCATATATTTT.

There are a few counts of this clone. V is TRBV5-5 and J is TRBJ1-4; possible D gene TRBD1, 6 bases. From germline, CDR1 is SGHKS and CDR2 YYEKEE (reference sequence). V lost 6 bases and J lost 6, with 15 bases in between. This CDR3 is built from 14 residues. The CDR3 is CASTRRTVDEKLFF. In nucleotides, the CDR3 is TGTGCCAGCACCCGCCGGACAGTTGATGAAAAACTGTTTTTT.

The rearrangement uses TRBV5-1 and TRBJ1-1; D may be TRBD1 (5 bases). The CDR3 has 14 residues. The V gene lost 2 bases and the J gene lost 1 base, with 9 bases spanning the gap. The V gene's germline CDR1 is SGHRS and CDR2 YFSETQ. CDR3 nucleotide sequence: TGCGCCAGCAGCTTAGTGGGGGGGAACACTGAAGCTTTCTTT. Translated, it gives CASSLVGGNTEAFF.

The CDR3 DNA follows: TGTGCCAGCACCCAACGGGGGATCTATGGCTACACCTTC. Its translation is CASTQRGIYGYTF. The chain combines TRBV7-2 with TRBJ1-2; a possible D gene is TRBD1 (5 bases). CDR3 length: 13 amino acids. Germline V gene data show CDR1 as SGHTA and CDR2 as FQGNSA. Trimming took 7 bases from V and 4 from J, leaving 13 bases between them. Based on the CDR3 plus reference TRBV7-2 and TRBJ1-2, the full variable domain is GAGVSQSPSNKVTEKGKDVELRCDPISGHTALYWYRQSLGQGLEFLIYFQGNSAPDKSGLPSDRFSAERTGGSVSTLTIQRTQQEDSAVYLCASTQRGIYGYTFGSGTRLTVV.

The rearrangement links TRBV30 to TRBJ2-7; D may be TRBD2 (6 bases). Germline CDR1 is GTSNPN and CDR2 is SVGIG (reference sequence). Trimming took off 3 bases at V and 4 bases at J, with 22 bases between the two ends. The CDR3 has 16 amino acids. This chain's CDR3 is CAWRFSSGTLAYEQYF. Here the CDR3 DNA reads TGTGCCTGGAGATTCTCCTCCGGGACTTTAGCGTACGAGCAGTACTTC.

The chain joins TRBV4-1 to TRBJ2-7, with 9 nucleotides matching TRBD1. The CDR3 contains 16 residues. Germline loops: CDR1 MGHRA, CDR2 YSYEKL. V dropped 0 bases and J dropped 2; count of bases not matched to a gene: 5. The chain's CDR3 is CASSQDGTGLPYEQYF. In nucleotides, the CDR3 is TGCGCCAGCAGCCAAGATGGGACAGGGCTCCCCTACGAGCAGTACTTC.

The chain links TRBV7-2 to TRBJ2-1; 9 bases fit TRBD2. Trimming at V came to 5 bases and at J to 8 bases, leaving 13 bases not matched to a gene. The germline V gene encodes CDR1 SGHTA and CDR2 FQGNSA. The CDR3 runs 16 residues. The CDR3 region is CASSPRGGGARDEQFF. In DNA form, the CDR3 reads TGTGCCAGCAGCCCGAGGGGCGGGGGGGCCCGAGATGAGCAGTTCTTC.

The rearrangement uses TRBV4-2 and TRBJ2-5, with TRBD2 matching 8 bases. The germline V gene has CDR1 LGHNA and CDR2 YNFKEQ. Trimming took 1 base from V and 1 from J; bases not matched to a gene: 2. This CDR3 is 15 amino acids long. The CDR3 loop reads CASSQAAGGQETQYF. CDR3 nucleotide sequence: TGTGCCAGCAGCCAAGCTGCGGGGGGCCAAGAGACCCAGTACTTC.

In this sample, this clone turned up once. The chain links TRBV9 to TRBJ2-3; 13 nucleotides agree with TRBD2. Per germline, CDR1 SGDLS and CDR2 YYNGEE. This CDR3 is built from 16 residues. Trimming cost V 0 bases and J 4 bases; bases outside gene matches: 2. CDR3 amino acids: CASSVDGLAGADTQYF. The CDR3 DNA reads as TGTGCCAGCAGCGTAGATGGACTAGCGGGGGCAGATACGCAGTATTTT.

This chain joins TRBV5-1 and TRBJ2-7, with D perhaps TRBD1 (5 bases). Trimming removed 0 bases from V and 10 bases from J, with 11 bases in between. In germline, CDR1 is SGHRS, CDR2 YFSETQ. CDR3 size: 12 residues. For the CDR3, the DNA is TGCGCCAGCAGCTTGGCCTCAGGGTCCCAGTACTTC. The encoded protein is CASSLASGSQYF.

This clone was counted a few times. CDR3 bases: TGTGCCTGGCTGACAGGGGGCAACACTGAAGCTTTCTTT. It encodes CAWLTGGNTEAFF. This chain uses TRBV30 with TRBJ1-1; 10 bases line up with TRBD1. This CDR3 has 13 residues. Trimming took 5 bases from V and 2 from J; bases not matched to a gene: 2. The V gene's germline CDR1 is GTSNPN and CDR2 SVGIG (reference sequence).

The chain carries TRBV10-3 and TRBJ1-1, with a possible D match to TRBD1 (6 bases). Germline V gene sequence: CDR1 ENHRY, CDR2 SYGVKD. The CDR3 spans 13 residues. Trimming took 10 bases from V and 1 from J, leaving 13 bases between them. Here the CDR3 DNA reads TGTGCCACCCAGGGGATACCGAACACTGAAGCTTTCTTT. Its translation is CATQGIPNTEAFF.

This chain links TRBV7-6 with TRBJ2-7; D might be TRBD2 (7 bases). CDR1 is SGHVS, CDR2 FNYEAQ, per germline. This CDR3 spans 15 amino acids. V was pared by 5 bases and J by 3 bases, with 17 bases between. The DNA of the CDR3 is TGTGCCAGCAGCCCCCTGGGGGGGGGCGACTACGAGCAGTACTTC. Its protein is CASSPLGGGDYEQYF.

The chain recombines TRBV11-1 with TRBJ2-3; the match to TRBD2 covers 9 bases. Germline V gene lookup returns CDR1 SGHAT and CDR2 FQDESV (reference sequence). V lost 7 bases to trimming and J lost 4 bases; unmatched junction nucleotides: 6. CDR3 length: 14 residues. This CDR3 is CASKGASGADTQYF. The CDR3 bases are TGTGCCAGCAAGGGGGCTAGCGGGGCAGATACGCAGTATTTT. Variable domain in full (rest from reference TRBV11-1 and TRBJ2-3): EAEVAQSPRYKITEKSQAVAFWCDPISGHATLYWYRQILGQGPELLVQFQDESVVDDSQLPKDRFSAERLKGVDSTLKIQPAELGDSAMYLCASKGASGADTQYFGPGTRLTVL.

This rearrangement joins TRBV19 to TRBJ1-1; D may be TRBD1 (6 bases). The CDR3 length is 12 residues. V lost 5 bases to trimming and J lost 6 bases, with 10 bases between them. Germline lookup yields CDR1 LNHDA and CDR2 SQIVND (reference sequence). The CDR3 protein is CASSLRGPEAFF. CDR3 DNA: TGTGCCAGTAGTCTCAGGGGACCTGAAGCTTTCTTT.

The DNA for the CDR3 is TGTGCCAGCAGCTTGAGCAGGGGGGACTATGGCTACACCTTC. It codes for CASSLSRGDYGYTF. This chain links TRBV5-5 with TRBJ1-2; 7 bases map to TRBD1. Trimming cost V 1 base and J 3 bases; bases outside gene matches: 3. Germline CDR1 reads SGHKS; CDR2 reads YYEKEE (reference sequence). This CDR3 region has 14 residues.